Listed below are T cell receptor beta chains from one sample, sequenced in a study of blood T cell repertoires in COVID-19. Sequencing used immunoSEQ multiplex PCR; TCRdb keeps in-frame clones, though not all of them. The repertoire consists of almost 200,000 clones, with around 75% occurring once and the leading ten covering 5.5% to 7%. Input material: peripheral blood. The receptors stem from a middle-aged woman with COVID-19, enrolled during active disease. Each CDR3 is given with its conserved first and last residue. The D gene is left open where the match is weak.

CASAPWGTAYENIQYF	TGTGCCAGCGCCCCCTGGGGGACAGCGTACGAAAACATTCAGTACTTC	TRBV9	TRBJ2-4	TRBD1
CASSLGLVQGNTEAFF	TGTGCCAGCAGCCTCGGCCTAGTACAGGGGAACACTGAAGCTTTCTTT	TRBV5-6	TRBJ1-1	-
CASGLGHFGRGGGQPQHF	TGTGCTAGTGGTTTGGGCCACTTTGGACGGGGGGGTGGGCAGCCCCAGCATTTT	TRBV12-5	TRBJ1-5	-
CASARDRSSYNEQFF	TGTGCTAGTGCCAGGGACAGGAGCTCCTACAATGAGCAGTTCTTC	TRBV12-5	TRBJ2-1	TRBD1
CASSSYQETQYF	TGTGCCAGCAGCTCGTACCAAGAGACCCAGTACTTC	TRBV11-2	TRBJ2-5	-
CASSQEGGYIQYF	TGTGCCAGCAGCCAAGAAGGCGGGTACATTCAGTACTTC	TRBV3-1/TRBV3-2	TRBJ2-4	-
CASRTTGNYGYTF	TGTGCCAGCAGAACGACAGGGAACTATGGCTACACCTTC	TRBV3-1/TRBV3-2	TRBJ1-2	TRBD1
CASSWAGGQGRDTEAFF	TGTGCCAGCAGCTGGGCCGGGGGACAGGGGAGGGACACTGAAGCTTTCTTT	TRBV7-2	TRBJ1-1	TRBD1
CASSPTGGSYEQYF	TGTGCCAGCAGCCCCACAGGGGGAAGCTACGAGCAGTACTTC	TRBV7-3	TRBJ2-7	TRBD1
CASSLAGNEQFF	TGTGCCAGCAGCTTGGCGGGGAATGAGCAGTTCTTC	TRBV5-5	TRBJ2-1	-